This TCR beta chain was identified during a study of cytomegalovirus exposure and HLA in healthy donors. The PCR made use of 60 Vbeta and 13 Jbeta primers. In the original processing: The authors later counted 75 million to 90 million unique TCR beta chains, roughly 10 million of them shared. Sequencing was performed with immunoSEQ multiplex PCR; in TCRdb, only in-frame clones are kept and a portion is missing. From that table come the V and J calls and clone size; the DNA was used to work out D and trimming. The table has 150,000 or so clones, approximately 80% seen once. As for this clone: Its antigen is not known.

The V gene end was trimmed by 2 bases and the J gene end by 3 bases; junction bases not matched to a gene: 4. CDR1 and CDR2 from the germline V gene are SGHAT and FQNNGV. There are 18 residues in the CDR3. General study points: Later findings reportedly placed an Asian-associated ancestry cluster below the 666-donor mean for N-insertions.

The V call is TRBV11-2, the J call TRBJ2-1; TRBD2 agrees at 16 bases. This TCR came from a woman between 35 and 50 years old in good health and CMV-seropositive. Sequenced material: PBMCs. In nucleotides, the CDR3 is TGTGCCAGCAGCTTAAAGGGACTAGCGGGAGGGGTCTACAATGAGCAGTTCTTC. It yields the protein CASSLKGLAGGVYNEQFF.